This entry lists 7 T cell receptor beta chains sequenced from one sample in a study of blood T cell repertoires in COVID-19. Data came from immunoSEQ multiplex PCR; TCRdb stores just in-frame clones and leaves some out. The sample consists of approximately 310,000 clones, around 85% of them appearing once. Specimen: PBMCs or T cells enriched from blood (not recorded which). All receptors come from a man aged 30 to 39 who had recovered from COVID-19.

This sequence joins TRBV5-4 and TRBJ1-2; 10 bases match TRBD1. The germline CDR1 and CDR2 sequences are SGHNT and YYREEE (reference sequence). The CDR3 sequence is 14 residues long. Losses at the gene ends were 3 bases for V and 6 bases for J; bases not matched to a gene: 5. The CDR3 DNA reads TGTGCCAGCAGCTACGGCGGACAGGGGGATGGCTACACCTTC. Protein sequence: CASSYGGQGDGYTF.

This rearrangement joins TRBV19 to TRBJ1-4; no clear D gene. Germline V gene lookup returns CDR1 LNHDA and CDR2 SQIVND (reference sequence). Trimming stripped 4 bases from V and 8 bases from J, with 17 bases between. The CDR3 is made up of 15 amino acids. CDR3 bases: TGTGCCAGTAGTACCCTACGAGGGCGGCGGGAAAAACTGTTTTTT. Its translation: CASSTLRGRREKLFF.

This clone appeared a single time. V and J are TRBV20-1 and TRBJ2-7; weak D call: TRBD1 (5 bases). The germline V gene has CDR1 DFQATT and CDR2 SNEGSKA (reference sequence). With 6 bases removed from V and 2 bases from J, the gap between germline ends came to 20 bases. This CDR3 has 15 amino acids. The DNA of the CDR3 is TGCAGTGCGAGTGGCGGTAGGGGCCAGCCCTACGAGCAGTACTTC. It specifies CSASGGRGQPYEQYF.

Here the CDR3 DNA reads TGTGCCAGTAGTGATCCGGGACAGGGCCTTAGCAATCAGCCCCAGCATTTT. Translation: CASSDPGQGLSNQPQHF. This rearrangement joins TRBV19 to TRBJ1-5, with 9 positions matching TRBD1. CDR3 size: 17 residues. V was clipped by 5 bases and J by 0 bases; unmatched bases: 8. The germline CDR1 and CDR2 sequences are LNHDA and SQIVND (reference sequence).

With respect to this clone: The same CDR3 also results from other DNA sequences found in this sample. This sequence joins TRBV9 and TRBJ2-5, with TRBD2 matching 7 bases. The CDR3 extends over 13 amino acids. V lost 0 bases and J lost 4; bases outside the gene matches: 0. CDR1 SGDLS and CDR2 YYNGEE come from the germline V gene. The CDR3 loop reads CASSVGLAETQYF. In DNA, the CDR3 is TGTGCCAGCAGCGTAGGACTAGCAGAGACCCAGTACTTC.

This rearrangement joins TRBV6-4 to TRBJ1-1; maybe TRBD1 (5 bases). The CDR3 length is 14 residues. Germline V gives CDR1 MRHNA, CDR2 SNTAGT. The V end was cut by 5 bases, the J end by 11 bases, with 21 bases between. CDR3 loop: CASSQEGGVGEAFF. The CDR3 nucleotides are TGTGCCAGCAGTCAAGAAGGAGGGGTGGGTGAGGCTTTCTTT.

The gene calls are TRBV18 and TRBJ2-7; 9 bases are a match to TRBD1. CDR1 and CDR2 (germline): KGHSH, LQKENI. V lost 5 bases to trimming and J lost 2 bases; unmatched junction nucleotides: 4. The CDR3 is 14 amino acids. The CDR3 protein is CASSLGQGPYEQYF. In DNA form, the CDR3 reads TGTGCCAGCTCATTGGGACAGGGACCCTACGAGCAGTACTTC.